A selection of T cell receptor beta chains follows, all from one sample in a study of T cells after yellow fever vaccination. TCRdb ran MiXCR on the 5' RACE reads and lists one entry per CDR3 protein. In the table there are hundreds of thousands of distinct CDR3 sequences, about 12% of which are singletons. The sample was CD4+ T cells sorted from PBMCs, taken 15 days after the yellow fever booster vaccination. The receptors come from a man younger than 35 who received the YFV17D yellow fever vaccine. The CDR3 runs from the conserved cysteine through the conserved F or W. A D gene is named only where the DNA matches it firmly. Clone size is not always given. Where it is, it says once, few, many or a class for expanded clones.

d_gene	v_gene	j_gene	abundance	CDR3nt	CDR3aa
TRBD1	TRBV7-2	TRBJ2-5	-	TGTGCCAGCAGCATGACAGGGGGTTCGGAGACCCAGTACTTC	CASSMTGGSETQYF
-	TRBV27	TRBJ1-5	few	TGTGCCAGCAGTTTTGCCAATCAGCCCCAGCATTTT	CASSFANQPQHF
-	TRBV7-2	TRBJ2-7	few	TGTGCCAGCAGCCCCTCGAGGTACGAGCAGTACTTC	CASSPSRYEQYF
-	TRBV5-1	TRBJ1-1	few	TGCGCCAGCAGCTTGGCCCTCCGCGGGGGAACTGAAGCTTTCTTT	CASSLALRGGTEAFF
TRBD1	TRBV11-2	TRBJ1-4	few	TGTGCCAGCAGCTTAGGACAGGGTGGAGGTGAAAAACTGTTTTTT	CASSLGQGGGEKLFF
-	TRBV28	TRBJ1-5	many	TGTGCCAGCAGTTTGGAGAATCAGCCCCAGCATTTT	CASSLENQPQHF
-	TRBV2	TRBJ2-5	-	TGTGCCAGCAGTGAAGCGCTTCCAGGGATAGAGACCCAGTACTTC	CASSEALPGIETQYF
-	TRBV7-8	TRBJ2-2	-	TGTGCCAGCAGCCAGACTGCCGGGGAGCTGTTTTTT	CASSQTAGELFF
TRBD1	TRBV4-2	TRBJ1-6	few	TGTGCCAGCAGCCAAGGAGGTCGACAGGGGAGCTCACCCCTCCACTTT	CASSQGGRQGSSPLHF
-	TRBV6-4	TRBJ2-3	few	TGTGCCAGCAGTGATCAGAGGACAGATACGCAGTATTTT	CASSDQRTDTQYF
-	TRBV4-2	TRBJ2-5	-	TGTGCCAGCAGCCAATCCGCCGAAGGTGTCGGTGAGACCCAGTACTTC	CASSQSAEGVGETQYF
TRBD2	TRBV5-1	TRBJ2-5	few	TGCGCCAGCAGCCCCGGGGGGGCCGAGAAGGAGACCCAGTACTTC	CASSPGGAEKETQYF
-	TRBV7-2	TRBJ1-2	few	TGTGCCAGCAGCTTAGGGGTTCGCGTTGGCTATGGCTACACCTTC	CASSLGVRVGYGYTF
-	TRBV6-2/TRBV6-3	TRBJ2-3	few	TGTGCCAGCAGTTCGCCCGACTGGTACAACACAGATACGCAGTATTTT	CASSSPDWYNTDTQYF
-	TRBV28	TRBJ1-1	few	TGTGCCAGCAGTTTACGGTGGACTGAAGCTTTCTTT	CASSLRWTEAFF
-	TRBV12-3/TRBV12-4	TRBJ2-5	few	TGTGCCAGCAGGGAGCTGGGGGGCGAGACCCAGTACTTC	CASRELGGETQYF
-	TRBV7-7	TRBJ2-5	-	TGTGCCAGCGCAGGGCCGGCGGGGGAGACCCAGTACTTC	CASAGPAGETQYF
-	TRBV27	TRBJ2-5	many	TGTGCCAGCAGTTTATTCGGGGCCGGAGAGACCCAGTACTTC	CASSLFGAGETQYF
TRBD1	TRBV20-1	TRBJ1-4	few	TGCAGTGCTAGAGACGACAGGGCGGACGAAAAACTGTTTTTT	CSARDDRADEKLFF
TRBD1	TRBV7-8	TRBJ1-2	few	TGTGCCAGCAGCTTAGCGGGCGATGGACAGGGAAACTATGGCTACACCTTC	CASSLAGDGQGNYGYTF
-	TRBV6-2/TRBV6-3	TRBJ1-2	-	TGTGCCAGCAGTTACAGGGCTGGCTACACCTTC	CASSYRAGYTF
-	TRBV3-1	TRBJ1-4	few	TGTGCCAGCAGCCAAGGGCCCGCAGTCGTTAATGAAAAACTGTTTTTT	CASSQGPAVVNEKLFF
TRBD2	TRBV6-6	TRBJ2-2	few	TGTGCCAGCAGTTTCCCTAGCGGGGGGGTCTTCGGGGAGCTGTTTTTT	CASSFPSGGVFGELFF
TRBD2	TRBV3-1	TRBJ2-7	many	TGTGCCAGCAGCCGAGGGACTAGCGGACCCTACGAGCAGTACTTC	CASSRGTSGPYEQYF
-	TRBV5-1	TRBJ2-5	-	TGCGCCAGCAGCTTCCAACCAACTCAAGAGACCCAGTACTTC	CASSFQPTQETQYF
-	TRBV6-5	TRBJ2-7	-	TGTGCCAGCAGCTATAGACAGGACTCCTACGAGCAGTACTTC	CASSYRQDSYEQYF
-	TRBV7-2	TRBJ2-5	many	TGTGCCAGCAGCCTAGGGAGCGCGAAAGAGACCCAGTACTTC	CASSLGSAKETQYF
-	TRBV29-1	TRBJ1-1	few	TGCAGCGTTGGCCGGGCCGAAGCTTTCTTT	CSVGRAEAFF
-	TRBV5-6	TRBJ2-1	few	TGTGCCAGCAGCCAATCTCATGAGCAGTTCTTC	CASSQSHEQFF
-	TRBV4-3	TRBJ2-7	-	TGCGCCAGCAGTCGGGGGAAGGGAGCCTACGAGCAGTACTTC	CASSRGKGAYEQYF
TRBD2	TRBV10-3	TRBJ2-1	few	TGTGCCATTAGCATAGCGGGGTCAAGCTCCTACAATGAGCAGTTCTTC	CAISIAGSSSYNEQFF
-	TRBV7-3	TRBJ2-3	-	TGTGCCAGCAGCTCCAACTACGCCGATACGCAGTATTTT	CASSSNYADTQYF
-	TRBV18	TRBJ1-4	-	TGTGCCAGCTCACCCCCCACCGGCAGCCCTAATGAAAAACTGTTTTTT	CASSPPTGSPNEKLFF
TRBD2	TRBV4-1	TRBJ2-3	-	TGCGCCAGCAGCCACCCTAGCGGGGGGAAATCAGATACGCAGTATTTT	CASSHPSGGKSDTQYF
TRBD1	TRBV9	TRBJ1-6	few	TGTGCCAGCAGCGTAGGGGGACAGAGAAACACACCCCTCCACTTT	CASSVGGQRNTPLHF
-	TRBV7-9	TRBJ2-5	few	TGTGCCAGCAGCATGGAGACCCAGTACTTC	CASSMETQYF
TRBD1	TRBV29-1	TRBJ1-1	-	TGCAGCGCTCGGACAGGGGGCTGGTTTCTGGGCACTGAAGCTTTCTTT	CSARTGGWFLGTEAFF
-	TRBV7-3	TRBJ2-6	few	TGTGCCAGCAGTTTTGGGACATCTGGGGCCAACGTCCTGACTTTC	CASSFGTSGANVLTF
-	TRBV7-9	TRBJ1-1	many	TGTGCCAGCTCATCCCAGGCCAACACTGAAGCTTTCTTT	CASSSQANTEAFF
-	TRBV19	TRBJ1-1	-	TGTGCCAGGTTAAAGGGGAGCACTGAAGCTTTCTTT	CARLKGSTEAFF
-	TRBV24-1	TRBJ2-5	-	TGTGCCACCAGTAAGGGTGAGCCCCAAGAGACCCAGTACTTC	CATSKGEPQETQYF
TRBD1	TRBV3-1	TRBJ2-1	many	TGTGCCAGCAGCCCGTGGACAGGGGGGATCAATGAGCAGTTCTTC	CASSPWTGGINEQFF
-	TRBV2	TRBJ2-4	-	TGTGCCAGCAGTGACATAGCCAAAAACATTCAGTACTTC	CASSDIAKNIQYF
TRBD1	TRBV4-1	TRBJ1-1	many	TGCGCCAGCAGCCTGGGGACAGGGCCGAACACTGAAGCTTTCTTT	CASSLGTGPNTEAFF
-	TRBV7-2	TRBJ2-5	few	TGTGCCAGCAGCTTTAATGGGGTGGTGGAGACCCAGTACTTC	CASSFNGVVETQYF
-	TRBV3-1	TRBJ2-1	few	TGTGCCAGCAGCCGCTCCGGTGGGGGTTACAATGAGCAGTTCTTC	CASSRSGGGYNEQFF
-	TRBV15	TRBJ2-1	-	TGTGCCACCAGCAGGACTAGTTTCTACAATGAGCAGTTCTTC	CATSRTSFYNEQFF
-	TRBV4-3	TRBJ1-4	many	TGCGCCAGCGGACCGGGGAGAGAAAAACTGTTTTTT	CASGPGREKLFF
TRBD2	TRBV4-3	TRBJ2-2	-	TGCGCCAGCAGCCAAGCCCTAGCGGGGTACACCGGGGAGCTGTTTTTT	CASSQALAGYTGELFF
-	TRBV5-1	TRBJ2-2	many	TGCGCCAGCAGCTCCTTAGGAGGAGGCGGGGAGCTGTTTTTT	CASSSLGGGGELFF
-	TRBV7-9	TRBJ2-5	-	TGTGCCAGCAACATCAGATCAGAGACCCAGTACTTC	CASNIRSETQYF
-	TRBV11-1	TRBJ2-3	-	TGTGCCAGCAGCAGAGCGGGCGGGGTGGAGGAAACGCAGTATTTT	CASSRAGGVEETQYF
-	TRBV5-1	TRBJ1-2	few	TGCGCCAGCAGCTTGGCCGGGGACCATAACTATGGCTACACCTTC	CASSLAGDHNYGYTF